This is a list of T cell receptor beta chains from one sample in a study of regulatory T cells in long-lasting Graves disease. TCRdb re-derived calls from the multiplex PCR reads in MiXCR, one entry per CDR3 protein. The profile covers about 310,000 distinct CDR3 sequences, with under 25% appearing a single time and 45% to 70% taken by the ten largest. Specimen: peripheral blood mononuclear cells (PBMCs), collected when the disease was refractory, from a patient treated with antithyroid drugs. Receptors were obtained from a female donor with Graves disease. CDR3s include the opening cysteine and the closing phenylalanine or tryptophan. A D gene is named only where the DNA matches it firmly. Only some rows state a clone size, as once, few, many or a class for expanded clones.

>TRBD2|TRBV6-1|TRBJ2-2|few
CASRSGSLPGGELFF
TGTGCCAGCAGAAGCGGGAGCCTTCCGGGCGGGGAGCTGTTTTTT
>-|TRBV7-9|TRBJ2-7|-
CASSPDGWVYEQYF
TGTGCCAGCAGCCCTGATGGGTGGGTATACGAGCAGTACTTC
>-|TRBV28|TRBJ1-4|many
CASNRDNEKLFF
TGTGCCAGCAACAGAGATAATGAAAAACTGTTTTTT
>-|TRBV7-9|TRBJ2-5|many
CASSLVYRGQETQYF
TGTGCCAGCAGCTTAGTATATAGGGGGCAAGAGACCCAGTACTTC
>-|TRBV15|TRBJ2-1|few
CATSIFREQNNEQFF
TGTGCCACCAGCATCTTCCGGGAACAAAACAATGAGCAGTTCTTC
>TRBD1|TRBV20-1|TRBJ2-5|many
CSEQGSVETQYF
TGCAGTGAACAGGGGTCGGTGGAGACCCAGTACTTC
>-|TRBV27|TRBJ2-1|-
CASSFQEVDGQFF
TGTGCCAGCAGTTTCCAGGAGGTGGACGGGCAGTTCTTC
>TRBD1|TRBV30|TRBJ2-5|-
CAWSVQDRERETQYF
TGTGCCTGGAGCGTACAGGACAGGGAAAGGGAGACCCAGTACTTC
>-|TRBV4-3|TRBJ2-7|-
CASSQGLRGHEQYF
TGCGCCAGCAGCCAAGGACTTAGAGGTCACGAGCAGTACTTC
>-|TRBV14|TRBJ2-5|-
CASSQDGRVRETQYF
TGTGCCAGCAGCCAAGATGGGCGGGTTCGAGAGACCCAGTACTTC
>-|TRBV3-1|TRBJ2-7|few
CASSPGRPGEQYF
TGTGCCAGCAGCCCCGGACGCCCCGGGGAGCAGTACTTC
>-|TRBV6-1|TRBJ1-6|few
CASSSDSYNSPLHF
TGTGCCAGCAGCTCCGACTCCTATAATTCACCCCTCCACTTT
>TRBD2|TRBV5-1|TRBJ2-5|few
CASSSGPAGGPGTQYF
TGCGCCAGCAGCTCTGGGCCAGCGGGAGGGCCGGGGACCCAGTACTTC
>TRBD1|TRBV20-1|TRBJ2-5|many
CSARTGEETQYF
TGCAGTGCCAGGACAGGGGAGGAGACCCAGTACTTC
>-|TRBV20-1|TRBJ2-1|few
CSASDRSSYNEQFF
TGCAGTGCTAGCGACCGGAGCTCCTACAATGAGCAGTTCTTC
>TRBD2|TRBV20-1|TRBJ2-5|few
CSAYGLVQVTQYF
TGCAGTGCCTACGGACTAGTTCAGGTGACCCAGTACTTC
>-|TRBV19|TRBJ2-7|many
CASSISDRGEQYF
TGTGCCAGTAGTATTAGCGACCGCGGGGAGCAGTACTTC
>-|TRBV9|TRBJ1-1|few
CASSVAGGDGANRAFF
TGTGCCAGCAGCGTAGCGGGAGGGGATGGGGCGAATAGGGCTTTCTTT
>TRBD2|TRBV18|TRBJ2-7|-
CASSPKAGEGYEQYF
TGTGCCAGCTCACCAAAAGCGGGAGAGGGCTACGAGCAGTACTTC
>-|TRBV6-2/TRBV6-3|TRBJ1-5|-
CASSYSGARDERAQHF
TGTGCCAGCAGTTACTCGGGGGCCCGGGACGAGAGGGCCCAGCATTTT
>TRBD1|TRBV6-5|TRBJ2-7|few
CASSYTGQSYEQYF
TGTGCCAGCAGTTATACGGGACAGTCCTACGAGCAGTACTTC
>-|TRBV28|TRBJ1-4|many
CASQTWGPNEKLFF
TGTGCCAGCCAAACGTGGGGGCCTAATGAAAAACTGTTTTTT
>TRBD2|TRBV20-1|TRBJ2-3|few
CSALRGGFPDTQYF
TGCAGTGCCCTCCGGGGGGGGTTTCCAGATACGCAGTATTTT
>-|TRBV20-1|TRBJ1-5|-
CSARRGEQPQHF
TGCAGTGCTAGACGGGGCGAGCAGCCCCAGCATTTT
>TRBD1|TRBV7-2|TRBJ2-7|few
CASSLERGHSYEQYF
TGTGCCAGCAGCTTAGAGAGGGGGCACTCCTACGAGCAGTACTTC
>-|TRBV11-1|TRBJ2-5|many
CASSRSGGYGETQYF
TGTGCCAGCAGCCGGAGTGGGGGCTACGGAGAGACCCAGTACTTC
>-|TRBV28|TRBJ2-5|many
CASSISGIGRETQYF
TGTGCCAGCAGTATATCAGGGATTGGGAGAGAGACCCAGTACTTC
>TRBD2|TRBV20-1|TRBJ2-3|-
CSAGLAGEDTQYF
TGCAGTGCCGGACTAGCGGGAGAGGATACGCAGTATTTT
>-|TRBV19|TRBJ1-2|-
CASSIPGNYGYTF
TGTGCCAGTAGTATTCCAGGGAACTATGGCTACACCTTC
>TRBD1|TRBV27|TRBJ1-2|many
CASSTAGGDYGYTF
TGTGCCAGCAGCACCGCAGGGGGGGACTATGGCTACACCTTC
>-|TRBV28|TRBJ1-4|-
CASSWDIVGEKLFF
TGTGCCAGCAGTTGGGACATCGTTGGTGAAAAACTGTTTTTT